This TCR beta chain was recovered during a study of regulatory T cells in long-lasting Graves disease (dated by TCRdb to the early 2020s). With respect to the entire study: Patients with newly diagnosed Graves' disease had been on antithyroid drugs for under 3 months. A total of roughly 35 samples were covered by TCR sequencing, comprising approximately 13 persistent and 20 or so newly diagnosed Graves' disease patients. The study was registered as a clinical trial and conducted in China. Patients with persistent Graves' disease were compared with patients with newly diagnosed Graves' disease using TCR sequencing and RNA sequencing of peripheral blood. Paper-wide results and their limitations: TRBV28, TRBJ1-2 and TRBJ2-5 were preferentially used in persistent disease, while TRBV20-1 and TRBJ2-1 were favored in newly diagnosed disease. The small sample size was acknowledged by the authors as a limitation that may reduce accuracy. Compared with newly diagnosed patients, persistent Graves' disease patients had lower TCR Shannon entropy and fewer highly expanded clones, which suggests clonal expansion. Persistent patients shared more public clonotypes among themselves (around 3,000) than newly diagnosed patients did (roughly 920). Sequencing and analysis were limited to the TCR beta chain. Only peripheral blood was studied, because thyroid tissue, the primary lesion, was inaccessible.

What the time point label conveys for this sample: newly diagnosed GD, antithyroid drugs for less than 3 months. For both TCR sequencing and RNA sequencing, RNA was extracted from PBMCs using TRIzol. The diagnosis of Graves' disease was made according to American Thyroid Association guidelines. Patients for the study were recruited at an endocrinology department in Xi'an, China. Each patient gave about 8.1 milliliters of peripheral blood, collected in an EDTA anticoagulant tube. Ficoll Paque Plus density gradient separation was used to isolate PBMCs, and no further T cell sorting was done. An Agilent 2100 Bioanalyzer and agarose gel were used to assess RNA quality, and a NanoDrop 2000 was used to measure RNA concentration. Cut back by 0 bases and 4 bases, the V and J ends lie 10 bases apart. The CDR3 covers 15 residues, taking in both the cysteine and the phenylalanine. The only DNA kept is the CDR3, 45 bases in frame from the first base. Via the germline V gene (reference sequence), CDR1 is LGHDT and CDR2 YNNKEL.

Details on this clonotype: It lacks a known antigen. The record has no base qualities; no much larger clone is one base away.

Library preparation used multiplex PCR. The sequencer listed for this sample is Illumina HiSeq 4000. To build TCR beta libraries, CDR3 regions were amplified by Arm-PCR using iRepertoire HTBI primers. Gel purification was performed on PCR products prior to sequencing. In the source study's methods: A total of fewer than 70 TRBV and some 15 TRBJ segments were identified across samples and were used for gene usage analysis of CDR3 amino acid clonotypes. COPE and FqMerger were used to merge filtered high-quality paired reads into contigs. BLAST was used to align contigs to IMGT TRBV, TRBD and TRBJ reference genes, with CDR3 defined following IMGT. Any clonotype with a frequency above 0.1% was classified as a highly expanded clone. Repertoire diversity was measured by Shannon entropy, and V-J evenness by the Gini coefficient. A clonotype found in more than one individual was treated as public. TCRdb redid the processing of the public reads, applying fastp at Q25 and MiXCR, and retained in-frame beta chains. Each CDR3 protein gets just one entry, which takes the most common genes and DNA from the rows behind it. TCRdb, not the authors, supplied the V and J calls. The sample yields under 400,000 distinct CDR3 sequences; roughly 17% were counted once. 25% to 30% of the sample belongs to the ten largest clones.

These data are also associated with another study on T cells in Graves' hyperthyroidism and ophthalmopathy. The second publication reports: Stable Graves' hyperthyroidism was defined as the absence of progression to ophthalmopathy over 18 months of follow-up. Hyperthyroidism patients were newly diagnosed, had a disease duration of under 2 months, and were aged 18 to 65 years. Any patient with an uncontrolled infection, another autoimmune disease, pregnancy or lactation was excluded. Diagnoses relied on clinical symptoms, serum thyroxine and TRAb, thyroid ultrasound and orbital computed tomography. For the first round of RT-PCR on the TCR CDR3, the HTBI primer set was used together with the Qiagen OneStep RT-PCR kit. Blood samples also contained most of the expanded thyroid clonotypes (frequency above 0.001), which suggests that blood repertoires may reflect thyroid immune responses. In cross-validation, a model built on a 13 V-J signature told ophthalmopathy apart from stable hyperthyroidism with approximately 90% sensitivity and about 81% specificity, and in testing the same model reached 80%/75%. In validation, the model predicted progression to ophthalmopathy a median of around 6.5 months before onset, with roughly 70% sensitivity and just under 75% specificity. A discovery cohort of around 98 patients, 43 with Graves' ophthalmopathy and more than 55 with stable Graves' hyperthyroidism, was used to find distinguishing TCR V-J signatures. An independent validation cohort of 18 to 20 hyperthyroidism patients and 17 patients who later progressed to ophthalmopathy tested prospective prediction of ophthalmopathy. The 75 to 100 discovery patients were randomly divided into training and test sets at a 7:3 ratio. In more than five Graves' hyperthyroidism patients, the study also compared T-cell repertoires from thyroid tissue with T-cell repertoires from blood. After blood sampling, hyperthyroidism patients were treated with methimazole at a starting dose of 30 mg daily, and ophthalmopathy patients were treated with high-dose intravenous methylprednisolone. The libraries were constructed in a second round of multiplex PCR and then size-selected and purified. Paired-end sequencing of the libraries was performed with 100 bp reads on an Illumina HiSeq2000. SOAPnuke was used to process the raw data, removing reads that contained adapters or uncalled bases, had a mean Phred below 15, or lacked an exact match to the constant primer or identifier. COPE v1.2.5 was used to merge the high-quality paired reads, and each unique nucleotide sequence was defined as a clonotype. MiTCR v1.1 was used to align clonotypes to the IMGT TRBV, TRBD and TRBJ reference segments. The analysis included only V-J combinations with a frequency above 0.0001, which together covered approximately 99% of the repertoires. The TCS score was defined as the ratio of F50 (clonal expansion) to E x V (chaos), calculated using BLOSUM62-based TCRdist between CDR3 peptides within each V-J. Welch's t-statistics and random forest reduced around 550 V-J features to around 14, which were used in a naive Bayes classifier (R e1071). Sample size was not statistically predetermined, and investigators were not blinded to group allocation. The paper describes TCR Vbeta CDR3 sequencing of about 140 peripheral blood samples, made up of 43 ophthalmopathy patients, 70 to 80 hyperthyroidism patients and around 17 progressor patients.

Material: peripheral blood mononuclear cells (PBMCs), obtained at new diagnosis, from a patient treated with antithyroid drugs. The rearranged segments are TRBV3-1 and TRBJ2-1; no D segment can be confidently identified. This receptor was obtained from a man aged 35 to 55 with Graves disease. Donor details come from another sample of the same person, matched by shared clones. CDR3 region: CASSQDTQPYNEQFF. DNA sequence: TGTGCCAGCAGCCAAGATACACAGCCATACAATGAGCAGTTCTTC.